These 23 T cell receptor beta chains were all obtained from the same sample, sequenced in a study of control samples from healthy donors and cancer patients. Using immunoSEQ multiplex PCR, the repertoire was profiled, and TCRdb retains in-frame clones only, with some absent. The table has some 410,000 clones, over 75% seen once. Material for sequencing was PBMCs. The receptor source for this set is a man aged 35-49 years with head and neck cancer.

This rearrangement joins TRBV6-1 to TRBJ2-5; 12 positions agree with TRBD1. Germline CDR1 is MNHNS and CDR2 is SASEGT. The CDR3 runs 15 residues. Unmatched junction bases numbered 4, after V lost 3 bases and J lost 5 bases. In nucleotides, the CDR3 is TGTGCCAGCAGTGACGGGACAGGGGGCCTGGAGACCCAGTACTTC. This sequence encodes CASSDGTGGLETQYF.

The rearrangement joins TRBV5-1 to TRBJ2-1; 10 bases match TRBD2. The V segment lost 5 bases and the J segment 11 bases; nucleotides outside the gene matches: 10. The CDR3 spans 14 residues. Germline V CDR1 and CDR2: SGHRS, YFSETQ. CDR3 sequence: CASRYSGGPRKQFF. The CDR3 nucleotides are TGCGCCAGCAGGTATAGCGGGGGGCCCCGTAAGCAGTTCTTC.

The V and J genes are TRBV19 and TRBJ1-5, with 8 bases lining up with TRBD1. Germline loops: CDR1 LNHDA, CDR2 SQIVND (reference sequence). CDR3 length equals 12 residues. CDR3 coding DNA: TGTGCGACTACAGGGGGGAATCAGCCCCAGCATTTT. Its protein product is CATTGGNQPQHF. Using reference TRBV19 and TRBJ1-5 for the parts outside the CDR3, the full variable domain is DGGITQSPKYLFRKEGQNVTLSCEQNLNHDAMYWYRQDPGQGLRLIYYSQIVNDFQKGDIAEGYSVSREKKESFPLTVTSAQKNPTAFYLCATTGGNQPQHFGDGTRLSIL.

The chain carries TRBV5-4 and TRBJ2-4; D is perhaps TRBD1 (5 bases). V lost 4 bases to trimming and J lost 8 bases, with 16 bases between them. The CDR3 length is 14 residues. Per germline, CDR1 SGHNT and CDR2 YYREEE (reference sequence). The CDR3 bases are TGTGCCAGCAGCCCGGAGCAGGGAAAATACATTCAGTACTTC. Translating it yields CASSPEQGKYIQYF. The whole variable domain, remainder taken from reference TRBV5-4 and TRBJ2-4, is ETGVTQSPTHLIKTRGQQVTLRCSSQSGHNTVSWYQQALGQGPQFIFQYYREEENGRGNFPPRFSGLQFPNYSSELNVNALELDDSALYLCASSPEQGKYIQYFGAGTRLSVL.

The chain couples TRBV10-1 to TRBJ2-2; 7 bases are shared with TRBD1. The CDR3 sequence is 17 residues long. After removal of 5 bases from V and 6 bases from J, the junction contained 15 bases not matched to a gene. The V gene's germline CDR1 is WNHNN and CDR2 SYGVQD (reference sequence). The CDR3 is CASSKYLTGESAGELFF. CDR3 sequence (DNA): TGCGCCAGCAGTAAATACTTAACAGGGGAATCGGCCGGGGAGCTGTTTTTT.

The rearrangement joins TRBV30 to TRBJ2-2; D might be TRBD1 (6 bases). Trimming cost V 5 bases and J 7 bases, with 17 bases left between them. Germline assignment: CDR1 GTSNPN and CDR2 SVGIG (reference sequence). The CDR3 length is 14 residues. CDR3 coding DNA: TGTGCCTGGGGGGGATGGGGGCTCGACGGGGAGCTGTTTTTT. It translates to CAWGGWGLDGELFF.

The rearrangement links TRBV6-4 to TRBJ1-5, with TRBD1 as a possible D gene (5 bases). The length of the CDR3 is 17 residues. Germline CDR1 is MRHNA and CDR2 is SNTAGT. The V gene lost 2 bases and the J gene lost 9 bases, with 23 bases spanning the gap. The CDR3 region is CASSDDVLMVGTWPQHF. CDR3 coding DNA: TGTGCCAGCAGTGACGATGTTCTCATGGTCGGGACTTGGCCCCAGCATTTT.

The sample holds one count of this clone. Other nucleotide sequences in the sample specify the same CDR3. The gene calls are TRBV5-1 and TRBJ2-1, with 11 bases lining up with TRBD2. This CDR3 is built from 15 residues. Unmatched junction bases numbered 4, after V lost 4 bases and J lost 4 bases. Germline V gene sequence: CDR1 SGHRS, CDR2 YFSETQ. The CDR3 reads CASSPGTSGYNEQFF. The DNA for the CDR3 is TGCGCCAGCAGCCCCGGGACTAGCGGTTACAATGAGCAGTTCTTC.

The gene calls are TRBV11-2 and TRBJ1-2; possible D gene TRBD1, 6 bases. The length of the CDR3 is 14 residues. V lost 9 bases and J 4 bases, leaving 18 bases between the germline ends. Germline CDR1 is SGHAT and CDR2 is FQNNGV. The DNA for the CDR3 is TGTGCCAGTGGGGGCGGGCGACAGATCTATGGCTACACCTTC. As protein: CASGGGRQIYGYTF.

The chain recombines TRBV11-2 with TRBJ2-3; D uncertain. Trimming shortened V by 1 base and J by 4 bases, and 9 bases separated the two germline ends. CDR1 and CDR2 from the germline V gene are SGHAT and FQNNGV. The CDR3 covers 14 residues. CDR3 region: CASSLGMRADTQYF. The CDR3 DNA reads TGTGCCAGCAGCTTAGGCATGCGCGCAGATACGCAGTATTTT.

The chain has TRBV4-2 and TRBJ2-5, with D perhaps TRBD1 (6 bases). Germline V gives CDR1 LGHNA, CDR2 YNFKEQ. The CDR3 covers 18 residues. V lost 1 base and J 2 bases, leaving 20 bases between the germline ends. The DNA of the CDR3 is TGTGCCAGCAGCCAAGTTAACAGGGTCGGTCCGGATCAAGAGACCCAGTACTTC. It encodes CASSQVNRVGPDQETQYF.

The chain is built from TRBV19 and TRBJ1-5, with D hard to call. The V end was cut by 7 bases, the J end by 1 base, with 14 bases between. The CDR3 runs 15 residues. CDR1 and CDR2 from the germline V gene are LNHDA and SQIVND (reference sequence). The CDR3 DNA reads TGTGCCAGTATCACCTCTCAGGCGAGCAATCAGCCCCAGCATTTT. Translated, it gives CASITSQASNQPQHF.

The chain recombines TRBV7-9 with TRBJ1-1; D unclear. Between the trimmed V and J ends, which lost 5 bases and 5 bases, there was a span of 6 bases. Germline V lookup: CDR1 SEHNR, CDR2 FQNEAQ (reference sequence). The CDR3 has 11 amino acids. This CDR3 reads CASSPRTEAFF. In DNA form, the CDR3 reads TGTGCCAGCAGCCCCCGGACTGAAGCTTTCTTT.

The V call is TRBV7-8, the J call TRBJ2-3; weak D call: TRBD2 (6 bases). Germline values: CDR1 SGHVS, CDR2 FQNEAQ. V lost 5 bases to trimming and J lost 5 bases, with 17 bases between them. The CDR3 totals 15 residues. In nucleotides, the CDR3 is TGTGCCAGCAGCACCCCCCAGCGGGCAGGAGATACGCAGTATTTT. Protein: CASSTPQRAGDTQYF.

This clone was counted a few times. The rearrangement joins TRBV28 to TRBJ1-6; 10 positions agree with TRBD1. The CDR3 contains 16 residues. V gave up 10 bases and J gave up 7 bases; unmatched junction bases: 13. Looked up from germline, CDR1 is MDHEN and CDR2 is SYDVKM. CDR3 region: CATLVLPGQGNSPLHF. In DNA form, the CDR3 reads TGTGCCACTCTGGTACTTCCGGGACAGGGGAATTCACCCCTCCACTTT.

V usage is TRBV5-8 and J usage is TRBJ1-4, with unresolved D. This CDR3 has 16 residues. The V end lost 5 bases, the J end lost 0 bases, and 14 bases lay between the germline ends. CDR1 SGHTS and CDR2 YDEGEE come from the germline V gene. The chain's CDR3 is CASSSPALTTNEKLFF. DNA of the CDR3: TGTGCCAGCAGTTCCCCGGCACTTACAACTAATGAAAAACTGTTTTTT.

V usage is TRBV11-2 and J usage is TRBJ2-7; D call uncertain. Trimming took 0 bases from V and 2 from J, leaving 8 bases between them. Germline V gene lookup returns CDR1 SGHAT and CDR2 FQNNGV. The CDR3 has 14 amino acids. The CDR3 sequence: CASSLEGGAYEQYF. In nucleotides, the CDR3 is TGTGCCAGCAGCTTAGAGGGCGGAGCCTACGAGCAGTACTTC.

This chain uses TRBV29-1 with TRBJ2-3; D not resolved. V was cut by 3 bases and J by 2 bases, with 9 bases left in between. Germline CDR1 SQVTM, CDR2 ANQGSEA. The CDR3 runs 13 residues. CDR3 residues: CSVDMATTDTQYF. The DNA of the CDR3 is TGCAGCGTTGACATGGCCACCACAGATACGCAGTATTTT.

The gene calls are TRBV4-2 and TRBJ2-6, with 11 bases aligning to TRBD1. The germline V gene has CDR1 LGHNA and CDR2 YNFKEQ. This CDR3 is 18 amino acids long. V lost 0 bases to trimming and J lost 1 base; unmatched junction nucleotides: 2. The CDR3 here is CASSQDRDRGSGANVLTF. In DNA, the CDR3 is TGTGCCAGCAGCCAAGATCGGGACAGGGGGTCTGGGGCCAACGTCCTGACTTTC.

J is TRBJ2-7 and V is TRBV30; TRBD1 aligns across 10 bases. The CDR3 length is 14 residues. Germline trimming cut 2 bases from V and 3 bases from J; bases unmatched to any gene: 4. Looked up from germline, CDR1 is GTSNPN and CDR2 is SVGIG (reference sequence). The CDR3 is CAWSPGQGNYEQYF. CDR3 DNA: TGTGCCTGGAGTCCGGGACAGGGGAACTACGAGCAGTACTTC.

This clone came up once. This chain links TRBV28 with TRBJ2-5; D might be TRBD1 (6 bases). Trimming stripped 5 bases from V and 2 bases from J, with 12 bases between. The CDR3 contains 14 residues. From germline, CDR1 is MDHEN and CDR2 SYDVKM. The CDR3 here is CASSLLRGQETQYF. DNA of the CDR3: TGTGCCAGCAGTCTGCTCAGGGGACAAGAGACCCAGTACTTC. The full variable domain, in which reference TRBV28 and TRBJ2-5 provide the parts outside the CDR3, is DVKVTQSSRYLVKRTGEKVFLECVQDMDHENMFWYRQDPGLGLRLIYFSYDVKMKEKGDIPEGYSVSREKKERFSLILESASTNQTSMYLCASSLLRGQETQYFGPGTRLLVL.

This chain joins TRBV30 and TRBJ1-1; D gene uncertain. This CDR3 comprises 12 residues. Germline CDR1 GTSNPN, CDR2 SVGIG (reference sequence). The V gene lost 0 bases and the J gene lost 7 bases, with 9 bases spanning the gap. The CDR3 spells CAWSVAGDEAFF. The CDR3 coding sequence is TGTGCCTGGAGTGTAGCCGGTGATGAAGCTTTCTTT.

This sequence joins TRBV30 and TRBJ2-2; D might be TRBD2 (6 bases). The CDR3 covers 12 residues. V was clipped by 2 bases and J by 8 bases, with 9 bases between them. Per germline, CDR1 GTSNPN and CDR2 SVGIG (reference sequence). The CDR3 loop is CAWSSGWGELFF. CDR3 DNA sequence: TGTGCCTGGAGTAGCGGGTGGGGGGAGCTGTTTTTT.